This T cell receptor (beta chain) was identified during a study of T cells in Graves' hyperthyroidism and ophthalmopathy. Points from the study as a whole: Separating ophthalmopathy from stable hyperthyroidism was achieved by a 13 V-J model.

V shed 2 bases and J shed 12 bases, with 16 bases lying between them. The CDR3 loop spans 13 amino acids. Germline V gives CDR1 KGHSH, CDR2 LQKENI. RNA transcripts gave rise to amplified TCR beta CDR3 regions. The TCR CDR3 first-round RT-PCR relied on the HTBI primer set. TCRdb ran MiXCR on the multiplex PCR reads and lists one entry per CDR3 protein. The sample lists 450,000 to 700,000 distinct CDR3 sequences; about 45% were seen once. A note on this clonotype: The antigen is unknown.

The sequence derives from an adult woman with Graves' disease, either hyperthyroidism or ophthalmopathy (not recorded which). The sample consisted of peripheral blood or thyroid tissue (not recorded which). V gene TRBV18 combines with J gene TRBJ1-1; weak D call: TRBD1 (6 bases). This CDR3 reads CASSPRAGAETFF. The CDR3 nucleotides are TGTGCCAGCTCACCAAGGGCAGGGGCGGAAACTTTCTTT.